One sample yielded the 5 T cell receptor beta chains listed below, sequenced in a study of T cells in Graves' hyperthyroidism and ophthalmopathy. RNA transcripts yielded amplified TCR beta CDR3 regions. The primer set for the first-round RT-PCR of the TCR CDR3 was HTBI. TCRdb redid the calling of the multiplex PCR reads with MiXCR, one entry per CDR3 protein. The table lists 600,000 or so distinct CDR3 sequences, 11% to 15% of them singletons. Sequencing was performed on blood. The receptor source for this set is a woman under 30 with Graves' ophthalmopathy.

As for this clonotype: This could be a read error, since a much larger clone is one nucleotide away. The final CDR3 position lacks the conserved phenylalanine or tryptophan, pointing to a likely read error. This chain connects TRBV6-2 or TRBV6-3 to TRBJ2-7, with TRBD1 identical over 7 bases. The CDR3 is 15 residues long. V shed 5 bases and J 0 bases; nucleotides not matched to a gene: 7. Germline-derived CDR1 and CDR2 are MNHEY and SVGEGT. The CDR3 DNA sequence: TGTGCCAGCAGTCTTACAGGGGACCTCTCCTACGAGCAGTACCTC. It codes for CASSLTGDLSYEQYL.

This clonotype was seen ten or more times. Here the CDR3 DNA reads TGCAGTGCTAGCTGGTCTAGCGGGGGTGAGCAGTTCTTC. Translation: CSASWSSGGEQFF. The V gene is TRBV20-1, the J gene TRBJ2-1, with 10 bases lining up with TRBD2. The CDR3 is 13 residues long. J lost 9 bases, V lost 3 bases, and 5 bases had no gene match. Germline CDR1 is DFQATT and CDR2 is SNEGSKA (reference sequence).

This chain links TRBV6-2 or TRBV6-3 with TRBJ1-5, with 9 bases matching TRBD1. The germline V gene encodes CDR1 MNHEY and CDR2 SVGEGT. CDR3 length: 14 amino acids. The J segment lost 6 bases and the V segment lost 6 bases, leaving 6 bases of the junction unmatched. CDR3 protein: CASRTGQGTQPQHF. In DNA, the CDR3 is TGTGCCAGCAGGACGGGACAGGGAACTCAGCCCCAGCATTTT.

This clonotype was observed at least ten times. The chain has TRBV28 and TRBJ1-5; 8 nucleotides line up with TRBD1. The V segment lost 5 bases and the J segment 6 bases; nucleotides outside the gene matches: 6. The CDR3 has 14 residues. CDR1 is MDHEN and CDR2 is SYDVKM in the germline V gene. The CDR3 sequence: CASSPGQGIQPQHF. As DNA, the CDR3 is TGTGCCAGCAGTCCTGGACAGGGTATTCAGCCCCAGCATTTT.

Many counts were recorded for this clonotype. This chain links TRBV7-2 with TRBJ2-2; D is unclear. V lost 1 base to trimming and J lost 4 bases, with 13 bases between them. CDR1 and CDR2 (germline): SGHTA, FQGNSA. The CDR3 consists of 16 residues. This CDR3 is CASSLVIGPLTGELFF. In nucleotides, the CDR3 is TGTGCCAGCAGCTTAGTTATAGGGCCTCTCACCGGGGAGCTGTTTTTT.